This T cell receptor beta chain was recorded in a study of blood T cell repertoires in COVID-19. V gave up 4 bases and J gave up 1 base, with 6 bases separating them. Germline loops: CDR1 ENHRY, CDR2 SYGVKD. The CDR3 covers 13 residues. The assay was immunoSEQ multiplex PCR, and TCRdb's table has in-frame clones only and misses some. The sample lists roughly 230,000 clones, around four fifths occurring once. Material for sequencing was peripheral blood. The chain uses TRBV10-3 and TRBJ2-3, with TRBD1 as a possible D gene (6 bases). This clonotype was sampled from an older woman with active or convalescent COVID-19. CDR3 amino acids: CAISGTGTDTQYF. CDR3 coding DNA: TGTGCCATCAGTGGGACAGGCACAGATACGCAGTATTTT.